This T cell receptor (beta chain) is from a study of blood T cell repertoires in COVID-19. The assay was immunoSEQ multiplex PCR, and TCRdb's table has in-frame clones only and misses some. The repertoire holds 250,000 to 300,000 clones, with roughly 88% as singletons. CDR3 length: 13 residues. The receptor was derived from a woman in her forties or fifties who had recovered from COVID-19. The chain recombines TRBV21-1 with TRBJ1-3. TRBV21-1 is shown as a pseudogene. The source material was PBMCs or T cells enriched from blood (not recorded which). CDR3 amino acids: CASRRYSGNTIYF. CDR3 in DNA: TGTGCCAGCAGGAGGTATTCTGGAAACACCATATATTTT.